A single sample is the source of the 27 T cell receptor beta chains below, sequenced in a study of shared clonotypes between healthy human individuals. TCRdb's table, derived via immunoSEQ multiplex PCR, lists solely in-frame clones and lacks some. The sample lists around 340,000 clones, more than 60% occurring once. Material: memory CD4+ T cells sorted from blood. Subset noted: CD45RA-negative fraction. The origin of the receptors is a man aged 30 to 39 in good health.

The chain is built from TRBV5-1 and TRBJ2-3; D remains ambiguous. The CDR3 is 15 amino acids. With 2 bases removed from V and 3 bases from J, the gap between germline ends came to 13 bases. Looked up from germline, CDR1 is SGHRS and CDR2 is YFSETQ. CDR3 residues: CASSFLGLGTDTQYF. In nucleotides, the CDR3 is TGCGCCAGCAGCTTTCTGGGGTTAGGAACAGATACGCAGTATTTT.

This chain joins TRBV11-3 and TRBJ2-4; D call uncertain. The CDR3 is 13 amino acids. Trimming pared 0 bases from V and 9 bases from J, leaving 9 bases between. CDR1 is SGHNT, CDR2 YENEEA, per germline. CDR3 loop: CASSLDARSIQYF. CDR3 coding DNA: TGTGCCAGCAGCTTAGACGCTAGATCCATTCAGTACTTC.

The V and J genes are TRBV5-1 and TRBJ2-1, with TRBD1 matching 7 bases. V lost 0 bases, J lost 0 bases, and 3 bases stayed unmatched. Germline V gives CDR1 SGHRS, CDR2 YFSETQ. The CDR3 contains 16 residues. CDR3 DNA sequence: TGCGCCAGCAGCTTGGCTGGGGACAGCTCCTACAATGAGCAGTTCTTC. It translates to CASSLAGDSSYNEQFF.

This chain links TRBV2 with TRBJ2-3; the D gene is possibly TRBD2 (6 bases). There are 13 residues in the CDR3. Germline-derived CDR1 and CDR2 are SNHLY and FYNNEI. V was pared by 1 base and J by 6 bases, with 8 bases between. CDR3 sequence (DNA): TGTGCCAGCAGTGAAGGACTAGAGGATACGCAGTATTTT. Translating gives CASSEGLEDTQYF.

V usage is TRBV4-2 and J usage is TRBJ2-4; D remains unclear. This CDR3 has 17 residues. The germline V and J ends were trimmed by 1 base and 0 bases, with 13 bases remaining between them. In germline, CDR1 is LGHNA, CDR2 YNFKEQ. The DNA of the CDR3 is TGTGCCAGCAGCCAAGCGACGGGTCACTTAGCCAAAAACATTCAGTACTTC. Encoded protein: CASSQATGHLAKNIQYF.

The chain recombines TRBV7-6 with TRBJ2-7; D remains ambiguous. V was shortened by 3 bases and J by 0 bases, with 9 bases between the two germline ends. The CDR3 spans 14 residues. The germline V gene encodes CDR1 SGHVS and CDR2 FNYEAQ. CDR3 sequence (DNA): TGTGCCAGCAGCTTGGGAAAAAGCTCCTACGAGCAGTACTTC. Its translation: CASSLGKSSYEQYF.

This clone was seen a few times. This chain links TRBV4-1 with TRBJ2-2; D perhaps matches TRBD2 (6 bases). Germline values: CDR1 MGHRA, CDR2 YSYEKL. This CDR3 has 16 amino acids. V lost 2 bases, J lost 4 bases, and 14 bases lay in between. The CDR3, as DNA: TGCGCCAGCAGCCAACCCGGGACTCAGAGCACCGGGGAGCTGTTTTTT. Amino acid sequence: CASSQPGTQSTGELFF.

This chain connects TRBV11-2 to TRBJ2-5, with D maybe TRBD2 (6 bases). The germline gives CDR1 SGHAT, CDR2 FQNNGV. This CDR3 region has 13 residues. V gave up 5 bases and J gave up 5 bases, with 12 bases separating them. The CDR3 nucleotides are TGTGCCAGCAGCCAAATGGGGAGGGAGACCCAGTACTTC. Encoded protein: CASSQMGRETQYF. The full variable domain, in which reference TRBV11-2 and TRBJ2-5 provide the parts outside the CDR3, is EAGVAQSPRYKIIEKRQSVAFWCNPISGHATLYWYQQILGQGPKLLIQFQNNGVVDDSQLPKDRFSAERLKGVDSTLKIQPAKLEDSAVYLCASSQMGRETQYFGPGTRLLVL.

The chain has TRBV20-1 and TRBJ2-1; no firm D call. CDR3 size: 11 residues. CDR1 DFQATT and CDR2 SNEGSKA come from the germline V gene (reference sequence). CDR3 residues: CRFFGDNEQFF. The CDR3 region has the DNA TGCAGATTCTTCGGAGACAATGAGCAGTTCTTC.

The chain has TRBV28 and TRBJ2-5, with 10 bases lining up with TRBD1. CDR1 MDHEN and CDR2 SYDVKM come from the germline V gene. V dropped 6 bases and J dropped 5; count of bases not matched to a gene: 6. This CDR3 comprises 14 residues. CDR3 sequence reads: CASRMTGGGETQYF. The CDR3 bases are TGTGCCAGCAGGATGACAGGGGGCGGCGAGACCCAGTACTTC.

The chain has TRBV7-8 and TRBJ2-7, with 9 bases identical to TRBD2. CDR3 length: 18 amino acids. V lost 5 bases, J lost 2 bases, and 16 bases stayed unmatched. CDR1 is SGHVS, CDR2 FQNEAQ, per germline. CDR3 sequence: CASSDIALAGTPPYEQYF. Written as DNA, the CDR3 is TGTGCCAGCAGCGACATTGCGCTAGCGGGGACCCCCCCCTACGAGCAGTACTTC. Based on the CDR3 plus reference TRBV7-8 and TRBJ2-7, the full variable domain is GAGVSQSPRYKVAKRGQDVALRCDPISGHVSLFWYQQALGQGPEFLTYFQNEAQLDKSGLPSDRFFAERPEGSVSTLKIQRTQQEDSAVYLCASSDIALAGTPPYEQYFGPGTRLTVT.

J is TRBJ2-7 and V is TRBV5-1; 7 bases fit TRBD1. Germline CDR1 SGHRS, CDR2 YFSETQ. The CDR3 is made up of 14 amino acids. V shed 0 bases and J 2 bases; nucleotides not matched to a gene: 2. The CDR3 DNA is TGCGCCAGCAGCTTGGAGGGACAGACCTACGAGCAGTACTTC. It translates to CASSLEGQTYEQYF.

This chain links TRBV6-5 with TRBJ2-7; the D gene is possibly TRBD2 (5 bases). CDR3 length: 12 amino acids. From germline, CDR1 is MNHEY and CDR2 SVGAGI. With 8 bases removed from V and 2 bases from J, the gap between germline ends came to 10 bases. The CDR3 DNA reads as TGTGCCAGCGGAAGCGGAACCTACGAGCAGTACTTC. It specifies CASGSGTYEQYF.

This clone was seen once. The rearrangement links TRBV6-1 to TRBJ2-5; 11 positions agree with TRBD1. V shed 4 bases and J 5 bases; nucleotides not matched to a gene: 6. The CDR3 covers 15 residues. Germline CDR1 reads MNHNS; CDR2 reads SASEGT. CDR3 bases: TGTGCCAGCAGTGGGACAGGGGGCTCTTTGGAGACCCAGTACTTC. It yields the protein CASSGTGGSLETQYF.

The chain carries TRBV7-8 and TRBJ2-7; possibly TRBD1 for D (5 bases). The V end lost 1 base, the J end lost 0 bases, and 7 bases lay between the germline ends. Looked up from germline, CDR1 is SGHVS and CDR2 is FQNEAQ. This CDR3 contains 14 residues. The CDR3 nucleotides are TGTGCCAGCAGCTTAGTAGGGGACTCCTACGAGCAGTACTTC. It is translated as CASSLVGDSYEQYF.

This clone was counted between two and nine times. V and J are TRBV7-8 and TRBJ1-1; tentatively, D is TRBD1 (5 bases). V was pared by 4 bases and J by 0 bases, with 12 bases between. The CDR3 sequence is 15 residues long. From germline, CDR1 is SGHVS and CDR2 FQNEAQ. CDR3 DNA: TGTGCCAGCAGCTCTCCCTTGGGACTGAACACTGAAGCTTTCTTT. Amino acids: CASSSPLGLNTEAFF.

The chain is built from TRBV9 and TRBJ2-5, with TRBD2 matching over 7 bases. CDR3 size: 17 residues. J lost 5 bases, V lost 0 bases, and 13 bases had no gene match. CDR1 and CDR2 from the germline V gene are SGDLS and YYNGEE. The CDR3 coding sequence is TGTGCCAGCAGCGTAGACCCCGTCGGACTAGTAGTGGAGACCCAGTACTTC. Protein: CASSVDPVGLVVETQYF.

The chain recombines TRBV7-9 with TRBJ2-1; TRBD2 agrees at 9 bases. Trimming took 5 bases from V and 9 from J; bases not matched to a gene: 14. CDR3 length: 16 amino acids. Looked up from germline, CDR1 is SEHNR and CDR2 is FQNEAQ (reference sequence). The CDR3 DNA reads as TGTGCCAGCAGCCCGACCGGCGGCGGGAGGGCCGGTGAGCAGTTCTTC. This encodes CASSPTGGGRAGEQFF.

The V gene is TRBV4-3, the J gene TRBJ2-2, with 9 bases matching TRBD1. V was clipped by 0 bases and J by 2 bases; unmatched bases: 4. The CDR3 sequence is 17 residues long. The germline CDR1 and CDR2 sequences are LGHNA and YSLEER. Here the CDR3 DNA reads TGCGCCAGCAGCCAAGAGGCGGACAGGGGAAACACCGGGGAGCTGTTTTTT. It translates to CASSQEADRGNTGELFF.

The rearrangement uses TRBV18 and TRBJ2-7; D is possibly TRBD2 (6 bases). The V end lost 6 bases, the J end lost 4 bases, and 19 bases lay between the germline ends. Germline V gene lookup returns CDR1 KGHSH and CDR2 LQKENI. The CDR3 covers 15 residues. CDR3 DNA: TGTGCCAGCTCCAGTCGGCCGGGAGAAATGTACGAGCAGTACTTC. Translation gives CASSSRPGEMYEQYF. Combining the CDR3 with reference TRBV18 and TRBJ2-7 gives the whole variable domain NAGVMQNPRHLVRRRGQEARLRCSPMKGHSHVYWYRQLPEEGLKFMVYLQKENIIDESGMPKERFSAEFPKEGPSILRIQQVVRGDSAAYFCASSSRPGEMYEQYFGPGTRLTVT.

Only a few counts were recorded for this clone. The chain joins TRBV6-5 to TRBJ1-2, with D possibly matching TRBD1 (5 bases). The CDR3 is 14 residues long. Trimming removed 5 bases from V and 7 bases from J, with 17 bases in between. Germline loops: CDR1 MNHEY, CDR2 SVGAGI. The CDR3 nucleotides read TGTGCCAGCAGTCGAGCGCTCGGGGGTCTTGGCTACACCTTC. It codes for CASSRALGGLGYTF.

The chain employs TRBV5-1 and TRBJ1-1; 7 nucleotides line up with TRBD1. Looked up from germline, CDR1 is SGHRS and CDR2 is YFSETQ. The J segment lost 5 bases and the V segment lost 0 bases, leaving 7 bases of the junction unmatched. This CDR3 region has 15 residues. The CDR3, as DNA: TGCGCCAGCAGCTTGGTAGGGGGCGCTTGGACTGAAGCTTTCTTT. This sequence encodes CASSLVGGAWTEAFF.

V and J are TRBV5-5 and TRBJ2-1; perhaps TRBD2 as D (6 bases). This CDR3 comprises 16 residues. CDR1 and CDR2 from the germline V gene are SGHKS and YYEKEE (reference sequence). The V and J ends lost 0 bases and 7 bases respectively, with 17 bases between them. This chain's CDR3 is CASSLAGLITLNEQFF. The CDR3 coding sequence is TGTGCCAGCAGCTTGGCGGGACTCATAACCCTTAATGAGCAGTTCTTC.

This sequence joins TRBV6-5 and TRBJ1-2; 7 nucleotides align to TRBD1. The CDR3 has 14 residues. Germline V gives CDR1 MNHEY, CDR2 SVGAGI. With V trimmed by 7 bases and J by 5 bases, 10 bases remained unmatched. The CDR3 sequence is CASTHRQGDYGYTF. The CDR3 DNA reads as TGTGCCAGCACCCACCGGCAGGGGGATTATGGCTACACCTTC.

The chain uses TRBV7-2 and TRBJ1-1; D may be TRBD1 (6 bases). This CDR3 contains 16 residues. Trimming stripped 1 base from V and 1 base from J, with 13 bases between. Looked up from germline, CDR1 is SGHTA and CDR2 is FQGNSA. CDR3 bases: TGTGCCAGCAGCTTAGGATTAGGGACATCGAACACTGAAGCTTTCTTT. Translated: CASSLGLGTSNTEAFF.

The rearrangement links TRBV29-1 to TRBJ2-2; 10 bases agree with TRBD2. The J segment lost 4 bases and the V segment lost 6 bases, leaving 2 bases of the junction unmatched. Germline V gene data show CDR1 as SQVTM and CDR2 as ANQGSEA. This CDR3 region has 13 residues. In DNA, the CDR3 is TGCAGCGTCAGGACTAGCGGCACCGGGGAGCTGTTTTTT. Residues: CSVRTSGTGELFF.

J is TRBJ2-5 and V is TRBV5-5, with TRBD2 matching 7 bases. The CDR3 is 14 residues long. V dropped 0 bases and J dropped 2; count of bases not matched to a gene: 1. Looked up from germline, CDR1 is SGHKS and CDR2 is YYEKEE (reference sequence). CDR3 DNA: TGTGCCAGCAGCTTGGGTAGCGGGCAAGAGACCCAGTACTTC. Translated, it gives CASSLGSGQETQYF.